This T cell receptor (beta chain) was sequenced during a study of CD8+ T cells in alopecia areata. Treatment given: oral pan-JAK inhibitor, 5-10 mg twice daily. CDR1 is MDHEN, CDR2 SYDVKM, per germline. The V and J ends lost 3 bases and 6 bases respectively, with 15 bases between them. The CDR3 is made up of 15 amino acids. It was cDNA, reverse transcribed from extracted RNA, that served as the sequencing template. Produced via immunoSEQ multiplex PCR; TCRdb's table is partial and in-frame only. The table includes about 210,000 clones, over 60% detected once. The sample was CD4+ T cells sorted from blood, taken at week 4, from a patient treated with tofacitinib. The origin of this receptor is a human donor with alopecia areata. This chain joins TRBV28 and TRBJ1-5; possibly TRBD1 for D (6 bases). CDR3 DNA sequence: TGTGCCAGCAGTTTTAGCACCAGGGGTGGTCAGCCCCAGCATTTT. Its protein is CASSFSTRGGQPQHF.